This T cell receptor beta chain was profiled in a study of breast tumors, draining lymph nodes, adjacent tissues. TCRdb used MiXCR to reprocess the multiplex PCR reads, holding one entry per CDR3 protein. Of approximately 150,000 distinct CDR3 sequences in the sample, approximately 32% were seen once. General study points: Data only fit, rather than demonstrated, lymph node origin of most tumor T cells. Tumor TCR diversity was below lymph nodes but above nontumor tissue. Compared with basal-like, luminal-like tumors shared significantly more repertoire with nontumor tissue.

This clonotype has ten or more counts. Its antigen remains unidentified. Breast cancer patients provided tissue from their axillary draining lymph nodes. This clonotype was obtained from a female donor with breast cancer. Some clones in this sample may be carry-over from other donors' samples. The specimen sequenced was axillary lymph node tissue.

This chain's CDR3 is CATSRGGIAQETQYF. CDR3 bases: TGTGCCACCAGCAGAGGGGGGATAGCGCAAGAGACCCAGTACTTC. This rearrangement joins TRBV15 to TRBJ2-5; tentatively, D is TRBD1 or TRBD2 (5 bases each). The length of the CDR3 is 15 residues. V shed 1 base and J shed 2 bases, with 11 bases lying between them. The germline gives CDR1 LNHNV, CDR2 YYDKDF (reference sequence).